What follows are 24 T cell receptor beta chains derived from one specimen sequenced in a study of tumor-infiltrating lymphocytes in primary liver carcinoma. The authors made TCR beta cDNA from around 500 ng total RNA with a constant-region primer. Three nested multiplex PCR rounds, a slightly modified ARM-PCR method, built the TCR beta libraries. With TRBV1-TRBV30 forward primers and a C-beta reverse primer, the first two PCR rounds were run for around 10 cycles each. TCRdb re-analysed the multiplex PCR reads in MiXCR, keeping a single row per CDR3 protein. The sample includes 100,000 to 150,000 distinct CDR3 sequences, 55% to 75% seen only once; the top ten take 7.5% to 8.5%. The tissue used was unsorted bulk material of roughly 17-34 mg. RNA and DNA were co-extracted from it with the AllPrep DNA/RNA mini kit. The sequenced sample was liver tumor tissue from sampling region 3. Subset meaning: tumor region T3, left-lateral pole. The receptor set was obtained from a woman in her sixties with primary liver carcinoma and hepatitis B virus infection.

This clonotype is a singleton in its sample. At one of its ends the junction is not consistent with the germline gene, which may arise from a read error. The chain combines TRBV10-2 with TRBJ2-1; TRBD1 matches at 7 bases. The CDR3 is made up of 13 amino acids. Germline CDR1 and CDR2: WSHSY and SAAADI. The CDR3 region has the DNA TGCGCCAACAGTGACAGGGAAAACAATGAGCAGTTCTTC. Protein product: CANSDRENNEQFF.

Remarks on this clonotype: An end of the junction does not agree with germline; a read error may underlie this. Written as DNA, the CDR3 is TGTACCAGCAGTCCGCCGGGTAGGGGGACCTACGAGCAGTACTTC. It yields the protein CTSSPPGRGTYEQYF. J is TRBJ2-7 and V is TRBV28, with a tentative D call TRBD1 (6 bases). The CDR3 totals 15 residues. The germline gives CDR1 MDHEN, CDR2 SYDVKM.

As regards this clonotype: This CDR3 fails to terminate in the conserved phenylalanine or tryptophan, so it likely reflects a read error. The chain is built from TRBV5-5 and TRBJ1-2; D is perhaps TRBD1 (5 bases). Germline V lookup: CDR1 SGHKS, CDR2 YYEKEE (reference sequence). The V gene lost 2 bases and the J gene lost 8 bases, with 10 bases spanning the gap. CDR3 length: 12 residues. The CDR3 here is CASSFDSRGYTS. The CDR3 region has the DNA TGTGCCAGCAGCTTCGACAGTCGCGGCTACACCTCA.

On this clonotype itself: Just one base apart from a much larger clone, this may be a read error. The chain uses TRBV5-6 and TRBJ1-1, with D unclear. CDR3 length: 15 residues. CDR1 and CDR2 (germline): SGHDT, YYEEEE. The CDR3 spells CASSFLGRPNIEAFF. The CDR3 nucleotides are TGTGCCAGCAGCTTTTTAGGACGGCCGAACATTGAAGCTTTCTTT.

For this clonotype: The junction departs from germline at one end; a sequencing error may be responsible. This chain uses TRBV29-1 with TRBJ2-4; D is uncertain. The CDR3 runs 13 residues. Germline CDR1 reads SQVTM; CDR2 reads ANQGSEA. CDR3 sequence (DNA): TGCAGCGTTGTGGGTGGCACCAAAAACATTAAGTACTTC. Its protein product is CSVVGGTKNIKYF.

This chain uses TRBV7-8 with TRBJ2-5; no firm D call. CDR3 length equals 12 residues. Germline V gives CDR1 SGHVS, CDR2 FQNEAQ. V dropped 1 base and J dropped 12 bases, with 12 bases sitting between them. The CDR3 here is CASSLGGNYEYF. Here the CDR3 DNA reads TGTGCCAGCAGCTTAGGTGGGAACTACGAGTACTTC.

Only a few counts were recorded for this clonotype. The rearrangement uses TRBV28 and TRBJ2-7, with 8 nucleotides matching TRBD2. The V gene end was trimmed by 11 bases and the J gene end by 7 bases; junction bases not matched to a gene: 16. Germline CDR1 reads MDHEN; CDR2 reads SYDVKM. The CDR3 runs 14 residues. The CDR3: CACSGLAGSGEQYF. CDR3 in DNA: TGTGCCTGCTCAGGATTAGCGGGATCGGGAGAGCAGTACTTC.

This clonotype came up many times. The V call is TRBV11-1, the J call TRBJ2-1; D may be TRBD2 (6 bases). V lost 5 bases and J lost 3, with 17 bases in between. The CDR3 sequence is 16 residues long. CDR1 and CDR2 from the germline V gene are SGHAT and FQDESV (reference sequence). The CDR3 is CASSLTPGTYYNEQFF. The CDR3 DNA reads TGTGCCAGCAGCCTGACGCCCGGGACTTACTACAATGAGCAGTTCTTC.

The rearrangement links TRBV14 to TRBJ2-3, with 9 positions matching TRBD2. V was clipped by 3 bases and J by 1 base; unmatched bases: 5. The CDR3 has 16 amino acids. The germline V gene encodes CDR1 SGHDN and CDR2 FVKESK. The CDR3 is CASSHTGLARTDTQYF. Here the CDR3 DNA reads TGTGCCAGCAGCCACACTGGACTAGCGCGCACAGATACGCAGTATTTT.

This clonotype appeared a single time. One end of the junction does not line up with germline, which may come from a read error. The genes are TRBV11-3 and TRBJ2-2, with D perhaps assigned TRBD1 or TRBD2 (5 bases each). Germline CDR1 reads SGHNT; CDR2 reads YENEEA. This CDR3 contains 17 residues. The CDR3: CDSSLSRGGNRAGEPFF. CDR3 DNA sequence: TGTGACAGCAGCTTATCTCGTGGGGGTAATCGCGCCGGGGAGCCGTTTTTT.

Regarding this clonotype: A much larger clone sits a single nucleotide away, making a read error possible. The CDR3 ends on some other residue instead of the conserved phenylalanine or tryptophan, so this is likely a read error. This sequence joins TRBV5-4 and TRBJ2-6, with a tentative D call TRBD2 (6 bases). This CDR3 has 17 residues. CDR1 is SGHNT, CDR2 YYREEE, per germline (reference sequence). V dropped 2 bases and J dropped 0 bases, with 12 bases sitting between them. The CDR3 region has the DNA TGTGCCAGCAGCTTTGGGGGGAGGAGCTCTGGGGCCAACGTCCTGACTTTA. This sequence encodes CASSFGGRSSGANVLTL.

Comment on this clonotype: One junction end does not reproduce the germline sequence, and a read error may be involved. The chain recombines TRBV11-3 with TRBJ2-1; tentative D call: TRBD2 (7 bases). The length of the CDR3 is 13 residues. Germline CDR1 SGHNT, CDR2 YENEEA. In nucleotides, the CDR3 is TGTGTCAGCAGTGGCGGGGGCTACAATGAGCAGCTCTTC. Translating gives CVSSGGGYNEQLF.

With respect to this clonotype: A much larger clone lies a single base off, so this may be a read error. The chain links TRBV7-8 to TRBJ2-7; D unclear. From germline, CDR1 is SGHVS and CDR2 FQNEAQ. The CDR3 is 13 amino acids. CDR3 sequence reads: CVSSLMQAYEQYF. The CDR3 region has the DNA TGTGTCAGCAGCTTGATGCAGGCCTACGAGCAGTACTTC. The full variable domain, in which reference TRBV7-8 and TRBJ2-7 provide the parts outside the CDR3, is GAGVSQSPRYKVAKRGQDVALRCDPISGHVSLFWYQQALGQGPEFLTYFQNEAQLDKSGLPSDRFFAERPEGSVSTLKIQRTQQEDSAVYLCVSSLMQAYEQYFGPGTRLTVT.

The CDR3: CAGGSTSGSNGEQYF. CDR3 nucleotide sequence: TGTGCCGGGGGCTCCACGAGCGGGAGCAATGGCGAGCAGTACTTC. V and J are TRBV11-2 and TRBJ2-7, with TRBD2 matching 8 bases. In germline, CDR1 is SGHAT, CDR2 FQNNGV. Trimming cost V 11 bases and J 6 bases; bases outside gene matches: 18. This CDR3 has 15 amino acids.

This clonotype was observed a handful of times. This chain joins TRBV28 and TRBJ2-7, with D tentatively TRBD1 (7 bases). V lost 2 bases to trimming and J lost 4 bases, with 21 bases between them. Germline lookup yields CDR1 MDHEN and CDR2 SYDVKM. The CDR3 runs 17 residues. This CDR3 is CASSLGGTAGYLYEQYF. CDR3 DNA sequence: TGTGCCAGCAGTTTAGGCGGGACAGCAGGGTACTTATACGAGCAGTACTTC.

With respect to this clonotype: At one end, the junction sequence differs from germline, possibly due to a read error. The chain uses TRBV11-2 and TRBJ2-3; TRBD2 might be the D (8 bases). The CDR3 consists of 13 residues. Germline V gene lookup returns CDR1 SGHAT and CDR2 FQNNGV. CDR3 sequence reads: CVSSPTGTRAQYF. The CDR3, as DNA: TGTGTCAGCAGCCCGACAGGGACTAGGGCGCAGTATTTT.

As concerns this clonotype: The junction does not match germline at one end; this may be a read error. This chain uses TRBV29-1 with TRBJ2-1, with D possibly being TRBD1 (6 bases). The CDR3 loop spans 15 amino acids. Germline V lookup: CDR1 SQVTM, CDR2 ANQGSEA. The CDR3 sequence is CSVVGTTSSYDEQFF. The CDR3 coding sequence is TGCAGTGTTGTCGGGACAACAAGCTCCTACGATGAGCAGTTCTTC.

The J gene is TRBJ2-3, the V gene TRBV28, with D possibly being TRBD1 (6 bases). This CDR3 has 15 residues. The V gene lost 6 bases and the J gene lost 0 bases, with 13 bases spanning the gap. The germline V gene encodes CDR1 MDHEN and CDR2 SYDVKM. The chain's CDR3 is CASRRGTPSTDTQYF. DNA of the CDR3: TGTGCCAGCAGGCGAGGGACACCTAGCACAGATACGCAGTATTTT.

A remark on this clonotype: A much larger clone differs from this one at a single base, so this may be a read error. The chain links TRBV28 to TRBJ2-3; possibly TRBD1 for D (7 bases). This CDR3 is built from 13 residues. CDR1 and CDR2 (germline): MDHEN, SYDVKM. CDR3 loop: CASSTRQGGTQCF. The CDR3 DNA is TGTGCCAGCAGTACAAGACAGGGAGGTACGCAGTGTTTT.

About this clonotype: It is likely a read error, because the conserved phenylalanine at the end of the CDR3 is missing. This chain joins TRBV11-2 and TRBJ2-1; either TRBD1 or TRBD2 may supply D (6 bases each). The CDR3 runs to 16 residues. V was pared by 1 base and J by 10 bases, with 20 bases between. Looked up from germline, CDR1 is SGHAT and CDR2 is FQNNGV. CDR3 sequence (DNA): TGTGCCAGCAGCTTAGCGTCGGGGGCAGGCGGCTACGAGCAGTTCATC. It specifies CASSLASGAGGYEQFI.

In regard to this clonotype: A read error may produce the germline difference seen at one junction end. V and J are TRBV11-2 and TRBJ2-2, with D perhaps given as TRBD1 or TRBD2 (5 bases each). The CDR3 spans 16 residues. From germline, CDR1 is SGHAT and CDR2 FQNNGV. In DNA form, the CDR3 reads TGTGCCAGTAGCTTACAGGTTCCCCCCGAGGGCGGGGAGCTGTTTTTT. This translates into CASSLQVPPEGGELFF.

Notes on this clonotype: At one end the junction does not follow the germline gene, possibly because of a read error. The rearrangement links TRBV6-1 to TRBJ1-1; no clear D gene. Germline CDR1 MNHNS, CDR2 SASEGT. There are 12 residues in the CDR3. The CDR3 sequence is CTSSEVWTLPNF. CDR3 nucleotide sequence: TGTACCAGCAGTGAAGTTTGGACGTTGCCCAACTTT.

Turning to this clonotype: A much larger clone is a single base away; this may be a read error. The chain combines TRBV7-9 with TRBJ2-7; D possibly corresponds to TRBD1 (5 bases). Germline V lookup: CDR1 SEHNR, CDR2 FQNEAQ (reference sequence). This CDR3 region has 14 residues. CDR3 DNA: TGTGCCAGCAGCTCTCAGGGAAAGTTCTACGAGCAGTGCTTC. Translated: CASSSQGKFYEQCF.

This clonotype has only one observation. The junction does not match germline at one end; this may be a read error. The chain employs TRBV30 and TRBJ1-1, with a tentative D call TRBD1 (5 bases). CDR1 is GTSNPN and CDR2 is SVGIG in the germline V gene (reference sequence). The CDR3 has 15 residues. CDR3 loop: CAWRHTRGSHTEALF. The CDR3 nucleotides read TGTGCCTGGAGACATACGAGGGGCTCCCACACTGAAGCTCTCTTT.